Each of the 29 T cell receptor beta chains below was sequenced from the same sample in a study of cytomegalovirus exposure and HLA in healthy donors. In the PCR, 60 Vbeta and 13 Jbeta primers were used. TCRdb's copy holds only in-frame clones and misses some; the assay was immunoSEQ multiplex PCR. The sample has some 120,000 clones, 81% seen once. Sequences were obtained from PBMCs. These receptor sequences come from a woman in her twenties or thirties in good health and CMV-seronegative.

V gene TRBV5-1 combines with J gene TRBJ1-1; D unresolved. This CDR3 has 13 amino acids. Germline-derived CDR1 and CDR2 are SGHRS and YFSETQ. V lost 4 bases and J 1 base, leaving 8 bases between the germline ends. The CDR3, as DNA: TGCGCCAGCAGCCCCAGCGAGAACACTGAAGCTTTCTTT. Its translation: CASSPSENTEAFF.

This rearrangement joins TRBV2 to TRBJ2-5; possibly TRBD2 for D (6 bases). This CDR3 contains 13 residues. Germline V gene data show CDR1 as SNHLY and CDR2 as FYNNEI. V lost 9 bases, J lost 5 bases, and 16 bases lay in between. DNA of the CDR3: TGTGCCAGTTCCCGGGGGTTCCGGGAGACCCAGTACTTC. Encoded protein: CASSRGFRETQYF.

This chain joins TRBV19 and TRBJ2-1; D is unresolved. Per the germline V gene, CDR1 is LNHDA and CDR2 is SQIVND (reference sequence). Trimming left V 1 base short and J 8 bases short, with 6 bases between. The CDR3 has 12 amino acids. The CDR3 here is CASSIVVDEQFF. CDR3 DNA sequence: TGTGCCAGTAGTATAGTTGTCGATGAGCAGTTCTTC.

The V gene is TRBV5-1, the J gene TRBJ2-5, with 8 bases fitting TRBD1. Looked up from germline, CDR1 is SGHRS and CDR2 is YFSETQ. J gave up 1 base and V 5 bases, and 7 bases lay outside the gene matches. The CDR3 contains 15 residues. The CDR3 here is CASRGTGQIQETQYF. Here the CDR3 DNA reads TGCGCCAGCAGGGGGACAGGTCAGATCCAAGAGACCCAGTACTTC.

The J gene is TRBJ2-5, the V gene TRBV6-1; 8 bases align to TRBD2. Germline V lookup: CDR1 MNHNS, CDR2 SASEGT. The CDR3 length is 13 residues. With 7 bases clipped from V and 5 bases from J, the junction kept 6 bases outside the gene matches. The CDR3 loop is CASISGTRETQYF. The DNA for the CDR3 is TGTGCCAGCATCTCCGGGACTAGGGAGACCCAGTACTTC.

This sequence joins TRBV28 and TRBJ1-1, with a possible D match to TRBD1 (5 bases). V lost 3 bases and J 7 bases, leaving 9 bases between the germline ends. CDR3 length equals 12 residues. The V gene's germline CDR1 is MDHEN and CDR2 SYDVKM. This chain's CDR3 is CASSFVGLEAFF. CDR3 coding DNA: TGTGCCAGCAGTTTTGTGGGGCTTGAAGCTTTCTTT.

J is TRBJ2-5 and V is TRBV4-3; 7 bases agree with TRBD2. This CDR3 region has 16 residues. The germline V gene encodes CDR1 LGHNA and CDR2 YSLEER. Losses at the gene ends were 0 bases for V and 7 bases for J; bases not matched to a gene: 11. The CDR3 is CASSQDSAGALTTQYF. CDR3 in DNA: TGCGCCAGCAGCCAAGATAGCGCGGGAGCCCTGACGACCCAGTACTTC.

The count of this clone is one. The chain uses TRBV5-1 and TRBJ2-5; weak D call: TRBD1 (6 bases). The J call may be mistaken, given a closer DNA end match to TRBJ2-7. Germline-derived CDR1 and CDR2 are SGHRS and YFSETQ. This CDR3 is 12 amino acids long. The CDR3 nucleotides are TGCGCCAGCAGCTCACAGGGCTACGAGCAGTACTTC. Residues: CASSSQGYEQYF.

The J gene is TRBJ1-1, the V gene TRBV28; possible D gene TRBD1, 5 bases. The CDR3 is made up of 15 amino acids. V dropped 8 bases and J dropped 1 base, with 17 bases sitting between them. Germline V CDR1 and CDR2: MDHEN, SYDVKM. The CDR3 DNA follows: TGTGCCAGCTTTGGTGGGGGGGTAGGGAACACTGAAGCTTTCTTT. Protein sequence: CASFGGGVGNTEAFF.

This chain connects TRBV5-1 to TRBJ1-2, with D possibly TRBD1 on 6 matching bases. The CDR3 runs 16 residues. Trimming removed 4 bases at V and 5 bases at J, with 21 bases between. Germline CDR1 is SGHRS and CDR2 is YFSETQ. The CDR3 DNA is TGCGCCAGCAGCGGGGACAACAACCAAAGGGCTTATGGCTACACCTTC. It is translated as CASSGDNNQRAYGYTF.

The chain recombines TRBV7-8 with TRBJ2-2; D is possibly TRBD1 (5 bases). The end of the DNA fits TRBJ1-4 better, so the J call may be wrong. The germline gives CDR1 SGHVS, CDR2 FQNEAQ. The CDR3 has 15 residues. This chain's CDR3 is CASNPLAGGSGKLFF. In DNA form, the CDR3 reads TGTGCCAGCAACCCTCTAGCGGGGGGTAGTGGAAAACTGTTTTTT.

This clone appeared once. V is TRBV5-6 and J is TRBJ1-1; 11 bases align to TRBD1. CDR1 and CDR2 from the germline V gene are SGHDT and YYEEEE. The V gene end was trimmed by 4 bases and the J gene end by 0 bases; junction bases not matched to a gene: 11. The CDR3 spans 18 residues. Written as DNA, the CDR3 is TGTGCCAGCAGCCGCCCCGGACAGGGGGCGCGGATGAACACTGAAGCTTTCTTT. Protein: CASSRPGQGARMNTEAFF. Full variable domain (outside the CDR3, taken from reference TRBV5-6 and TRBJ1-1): DAGVTQSPTHLIKTRGQQVTLRCSPKSGHDTVSWYQQALGQGPQFIFQYYEEEERQRGNFPDRFSGHQFPNYSSELNVNALLLGDSALYLCASSRPGQGARMNTEAFFGQGTRLTVV.

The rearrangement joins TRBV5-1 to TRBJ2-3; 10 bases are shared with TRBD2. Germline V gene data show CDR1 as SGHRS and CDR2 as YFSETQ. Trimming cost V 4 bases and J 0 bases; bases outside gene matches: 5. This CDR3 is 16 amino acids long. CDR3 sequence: CASSPLTSGSTDTQYF. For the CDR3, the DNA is TGCGCCAGCAGCCCTTTGACTAGCGGGAGCACAGATACGCAGTATTTT.

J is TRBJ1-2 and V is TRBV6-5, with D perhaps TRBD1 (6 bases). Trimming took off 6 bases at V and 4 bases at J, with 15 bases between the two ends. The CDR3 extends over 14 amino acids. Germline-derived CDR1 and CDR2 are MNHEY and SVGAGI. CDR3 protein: CASRSDRFLYGYTF. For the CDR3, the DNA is TGTGCCAGCAGGTCAGACAGGTTCCTCTATGGCTACACCTTC.

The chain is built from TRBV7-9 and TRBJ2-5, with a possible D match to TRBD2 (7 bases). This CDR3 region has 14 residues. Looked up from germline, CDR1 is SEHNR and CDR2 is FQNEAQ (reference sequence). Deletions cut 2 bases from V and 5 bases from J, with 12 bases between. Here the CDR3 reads CASSLSGGAETQYF. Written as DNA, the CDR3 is TGTGCCAGCAGCTTATCTGGGGGGGCGGAGACCCAGTACTTC.

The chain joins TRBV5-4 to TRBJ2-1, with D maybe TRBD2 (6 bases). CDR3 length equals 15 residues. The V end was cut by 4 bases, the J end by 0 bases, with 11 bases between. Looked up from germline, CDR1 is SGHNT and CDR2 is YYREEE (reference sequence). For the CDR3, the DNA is TGTGCCAGCAGCGCGGGACTGGGCTCCTACAATGAGCAGTTCTTC. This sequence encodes CASSAGLGSYNEQFF.

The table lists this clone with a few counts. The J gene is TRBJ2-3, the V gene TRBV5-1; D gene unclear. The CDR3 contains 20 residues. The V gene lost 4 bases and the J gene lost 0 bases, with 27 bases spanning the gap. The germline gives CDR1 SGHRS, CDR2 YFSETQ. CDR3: CASSRGSATILAPSTDTQYF. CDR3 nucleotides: TGCGCCAGCAGCCGTGGATCAGCGACGATTTTAGCACCTAGCACAGATACGCAGTATTTT.

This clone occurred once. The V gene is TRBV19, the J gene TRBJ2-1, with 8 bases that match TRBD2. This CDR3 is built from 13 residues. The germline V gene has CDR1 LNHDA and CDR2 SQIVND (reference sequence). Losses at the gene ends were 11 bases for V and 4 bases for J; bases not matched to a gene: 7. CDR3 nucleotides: TGTGCCCCCCCTAGCGGGTTTTACAATGAGCAGTTCTTC. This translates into CAPPSGFYNEQFF.

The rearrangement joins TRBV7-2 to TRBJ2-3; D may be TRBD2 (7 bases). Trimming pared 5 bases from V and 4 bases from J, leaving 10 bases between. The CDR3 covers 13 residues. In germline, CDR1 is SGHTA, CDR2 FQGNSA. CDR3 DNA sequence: TGTGCCAGCAGCCTAGGGGGGGCAGATACGCAGTATTTT. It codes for CASSLGGADTQYF.

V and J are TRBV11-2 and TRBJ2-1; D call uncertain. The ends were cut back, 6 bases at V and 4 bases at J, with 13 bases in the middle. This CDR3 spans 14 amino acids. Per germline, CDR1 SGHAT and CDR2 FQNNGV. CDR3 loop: CASRLREVYNEQFF. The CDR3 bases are TGTGCCAGCAGACTACGAGAGGTTTACAATGAGCAGTTCTTC.

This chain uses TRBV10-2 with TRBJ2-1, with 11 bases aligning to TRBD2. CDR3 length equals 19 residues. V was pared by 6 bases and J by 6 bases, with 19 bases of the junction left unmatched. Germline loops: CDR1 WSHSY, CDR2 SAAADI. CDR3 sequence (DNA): TGCGCCAGCAGCGATGCCGGGACTAGCGGCCGATTTGGGGGCAATGAGCAGTTCTTC. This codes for CASSDAGTSGRFGGNEQFF.

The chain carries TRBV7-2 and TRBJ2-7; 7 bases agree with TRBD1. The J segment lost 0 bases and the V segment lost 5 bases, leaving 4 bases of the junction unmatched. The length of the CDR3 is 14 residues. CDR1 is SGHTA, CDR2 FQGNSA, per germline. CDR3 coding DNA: TGTGCCAGCAGCCAGGACAGGAACTCCTACGAGCAGTACTTC. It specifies CASSQDRNSYEQYF.

The CDR3 loop is CASSPGIQQYEQFF. Here the CDR3 DNA reads TGTGCCAGCAGCCCCGGGATTCAGCAATATGAGCAGTTCTTC. The genes are TRBV11-1 and TRBJ2-1, with D possibly being TRBD2 (5 bases). The germline V and J ends were trimmed by 5 bases and 8 bases, with 16 bases remaining between them. The CDR3 consists of 14 residues. Germline values: CDR1 SGHAT, CDR2 FQDESV (reference sequence). Full variable domain (missing parts from reference TRBV11-1 and TRBJ2-1): EAEVAQSPRYKITEKSQAVAFWCDPISGHATLYWYRQILGQGPELLVQFQDESVVDDSQLPKDRFSAERLKGVDSTLKIQPAELGDSAMYLCASSPGIQQYEQFFGPGTRLTVL.

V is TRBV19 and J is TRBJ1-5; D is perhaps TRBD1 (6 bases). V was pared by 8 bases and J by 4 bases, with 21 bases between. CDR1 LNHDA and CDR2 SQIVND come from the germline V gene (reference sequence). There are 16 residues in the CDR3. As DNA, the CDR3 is TGTGCCAGTGGGAAACTACAGGGTTTATTGAATCAGCCCCAGCATTTT. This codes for CASGKLQGLLNQPQHF. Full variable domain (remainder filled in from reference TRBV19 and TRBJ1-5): DGGITQSPKYLFRKEGQNVTLSCEQNLNHDAMYWYRQDPGQGLRLIYYSQIVNDFQKGDIAEGYSVSREKKESFPLTVTSAQKNPTAFYLCASGKLQGLLNQPQHFGDGTRLSIL.

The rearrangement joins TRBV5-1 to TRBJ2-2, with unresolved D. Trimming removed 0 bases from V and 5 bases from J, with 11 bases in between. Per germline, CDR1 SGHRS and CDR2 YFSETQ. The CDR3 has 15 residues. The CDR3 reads CASSLGSLVTGELFF. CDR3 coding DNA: TGCGCCAGCAGCTTGGGCAGCCTAGTGACCGGGGAGCTGTTTTTT.

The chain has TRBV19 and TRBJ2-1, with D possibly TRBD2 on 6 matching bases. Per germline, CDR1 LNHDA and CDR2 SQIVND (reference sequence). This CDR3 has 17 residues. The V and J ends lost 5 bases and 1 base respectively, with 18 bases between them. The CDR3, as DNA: TGTGCCAGTAGTGGCCTGAGGCTAGCGCCTTCCTACAATGAGCAGTTCTTC. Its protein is CASSGLRLAPSYNEQFF.

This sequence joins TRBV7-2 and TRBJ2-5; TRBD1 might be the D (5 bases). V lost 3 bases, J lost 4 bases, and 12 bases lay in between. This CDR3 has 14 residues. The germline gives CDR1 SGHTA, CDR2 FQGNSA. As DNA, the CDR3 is TGTGCCAGCAGCTTGAGAGACAGTTTAGAGACCCAGTACTTC. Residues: CASSLRDSLETQYF.

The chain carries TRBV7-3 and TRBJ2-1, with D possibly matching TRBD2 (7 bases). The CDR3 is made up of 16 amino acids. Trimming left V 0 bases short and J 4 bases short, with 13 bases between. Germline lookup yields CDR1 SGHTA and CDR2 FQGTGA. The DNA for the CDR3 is TGTGCCAGCAGCTTAACGGGGGGGCTGAAATACAATGAGCAGTTCTTC. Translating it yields CASSLTGGLKYNEQFF.

The CDR3 sequence: CASSIRDTGDYGYTF. CDR3 bases: TGCGCCAGCAGCATCCGGGACACCGGGGATTATGGCTACACCTTC. The V and J genes are TRBV5-1 and TRBJ1-2; maybe TRBD1 (6 bases). V was cut by 4 bases and J by 5 bases, with 18 bases left in between. Per the germline V gene, CDR1 is SGHRS and CDR2 is YFSETQ. The CDR3 contains 15 residues.